One and the same sample provided the 17 T cell receptor beta chains below, sequenced in a study of CD8+ T cells in alopecia areata (dated by TCRdb to 2017 to 2018). Explained via the paper, the treatment or condition label denotes: oral pan-JAK inhibitor, 5-10 mg twice daily. The library was built by means of the immunoSEQ multiplex PCR assay. RNA was extracted from all samples and reverse transcribed into cDNA as template for TCR sequencing. Drawn from immuneACCESS, this table holds only the in-frame rearrangements with V and J called that TCRdb kept. Clones are partly lost; checked studies trace under half to an unresolved V gene and leave the rest unexplained. The sample profile shows roughly 180,000 clones; about half of them were found once. Around 9.1% of the sample is in the top ten clones. The source material was CD8+ T cells sorted from blood, sampled between weeks 51 and 54, from a patient treated with tofacitinib. These receptors originate from a human donor with alopecia areata.

The V gene is TRBV5-1, the J gene TRBJ2-1; possibly TRBD2 for D (6 bases). CDR1 and CDR2 (germline): SGHRS, YFSETQ. The CDR3 loop spans 15 amino acids. V dropped 1 base and J dropped 3 bases, with 11 bases sitting between them. CDR3 amino acids: CASSLRDGGYNEQFF. The CDR3 bases are TGCGCCAGCAGCTTGAGGGACGGGGGCTACAATGAGCAGTTCTTC.

This rearrangement joins TRBV19 to TRBJ2-1; no firm D call. In germline, CDR1 is LNHDA, CDR2 SQIVND (reference sequence). The CDR3 runs to 14 residues. Trimming took off 5 bases at V and 0 bases at J, with 8 bases between the two ends. The CDR3 protein is CASSRASSYNEQFF. The CDR3 region has the DNA TGTGCCAGTAGTCGGGCTAGCTCCTACAATGAGCAGTTCTTC.

A word on this clone: Other DNA sequences in this sample translate to the same CDR3. The chain carries TRBV18 and TRBJ2-5; the D is unclear. V lost 3 bases and J 3 bases, leaving 5 bases between the germline ends. This CDR3 has 12 residues. Germline loops: CDR1 KGHSH, CDR2 LQKENI. The CDR3 DNA sequence: TGTGCCAGCTCACCCACGGAAGAGACCCAGTACTTC. It translates to CASSPTEETQYF.

This chain uses TRBV5-4 with TRBJ2-2; maybe TRBD1 (5 bases). The CDR3 consists of 14 residues. Trimming cost V 1 base and J 7 bases, with 11 bases left between them. Germline CDR1 is SGHNT and CDR2 is YYREEE (reference sequence). The CDR3 protein is CASSLKGANGELFF. The DNA of the CDR3 is TGTGCCAGCAGCTTGAAAGGGGCGAACGGGGAGCTGTTTTTT.

This sequence joins TRBV30 and TRBJ2-2; TRBD2 matches 11 bases. The germline CDR1 and CDR2 sequences are GTSNPN and SVGIG (reference sequence). The CDR3 runs 20 residues. The V segment lost 3 bases and the J segment 2 bases; nucleotides outside the gene matches: 17. The CDR3: CAWRPVAPGLAGLNTGELFF. CDR3 nucleotide sequence: TGTGCCTGGAGACCTGTGGCCCCCGGACTAGCGGGCCTCAACACCGGGGAGCTGTTTTTT.

The chain is built from TRBV4-3 and TRBJ2-5; 9 positions match TRBD2. Germline loops: CDR1 LGHNA, CDR2 YSLEER. The CDR3 is made up of 15 amino acids. V gave up 0 bases and J gave up 7 bases; unmatched junction bases: 6. This chain's CDR3 is CASSQERGGGVTQYF. The CDR3 nucleotides read TGCGCCAGCAGCCAAGAGCGGGGGGGCGGTGTGACCCAGTACTTC.

This clone has ten or more counts. The rearrangement uses TRBV16 and TRBJ2-7; perhaps TRBD2 as D (6 bases). V lost 3 bases and J 9 bases, leaving 15 bases between the germline ends. CDR1 is KGHSY, CDR2 FQNENV, per germline. This CDR3 region has 13 residues. CDR3 region: CASSQPSGLGQYF. The CDR3 coding sequence is TGTGCCAGCAGCCAGCCCAGCGGGCTGGGGCAGTACTTC.

The table lists this clone with a few counts. V is TRBV20-1 and J is TRBJ2-3; either TRBD1 or TRBD2 may supply D (5 bases each). CDR3 length: 11 residues. The ends were cut back, 5 bases at V and 8 bases at J, with 11 bases in the middle. Germline V CDR1 and CDR2: DFQATT, SNEGSKA (reference sequence). The CDR3 sequence: CSAGTGGTQYF. In nucleotides, the CDR3 is TGCAGTGCTGGGACCGGCGGTACGCAGTATTTT.

This clone was picked up a small number of times. The chain has TRBV30 and TRBJ2-1, with D possibly matching TRBD2 (5 bases). The CDR3 has 12 amino acids. Germline V gives CDR1 GTSNPN, CDR2 SVGIG (reference sequence). Trimming shortened V by 3 bases and J by 9 bases, and 12 bases separated the two germline ends. The CDR3 bases are TGTGCCTGGAGCCCCTCCGGGATTGAGCAGTTCTTC. This codes for CAWSPSGIEQFF.

This clone was seen a few times. The chain employs TRBV7-8 and TRBJ2-1; no reliable D call. V lost 5 bases to trimming and J lost 4 bases, with 15 bases between them. Germline V gene lookup returns CDR1 SGHVS and CDR2 FQNEAQ. The CDR3 consists of 15 residues. The CDR3 DNA follows: TGTGCCAGCAGCGTCCCCCGGTCAGGATACAATGAGCAGTTCTTC. Translated, it gives CASSVPRSGYNEQFF. The full variable domain, completed using reference TRBV7-8 and TRBJ2-1, is GAGVSQSPRYKVAKRGQDVALRCDPISGHVSLFWYQQALGQGPEFLTYFQNEAQLDKSGLPSDRFFAERPEGSVSTLKIQRTQQEDSAVYLCASSVPRSGYNEQFFGPGTRLTVL.

The genes are TRBV29-1 and TRBJ2-3; maybe TRBD2 (6 bases). V lost 0 bases to trimming and J lost 7 bases, with 29 bases between them. Germline-derived CDR1 and CDR2 are SQVTM and ANQGSEA. The CDR3 has 19 amino acids. CDR3 residues: CSVEDRRPYTSFSHYTQYF. DNA for the CDR3: TGCAGCGTTGAAGATCGGAGGCCCTATACTAGCTTCTCACATTATACGCAGTATTTT.

CDR3 region: CASSTLTGGETQYF. CDR3 sequence (DNA): TGTGCCAGCAGTACGTTGACGGGGGGAGAGACCCAGTACTTC. The gene calls are TRBV5-6 and TRBJ2-5; 7 nucleotides align to TRBD2. J gave up 4 bases and V 5 bases, and 8 bases lay outside the gene matches. This CDR3 contains 14 residues. Germline lookup yields CDR1 SGHDT and CDR2 YYEEEE.

The chain joins TRBV2 to TRBJ1-1; D is unclear. Trimming stripped 3 bases from V and 11 bases from J, with 16 bases between. The CDR3 covers 13 residues. Germline loops: CDR1 SNHLY, CDR2 FYNNEI. The CDR3 nucleotides are TGTGCCAGCAGTGACAGGACTGGCCCGGGGGCTTTCTTT. This gives the protein CASSDRTGPGAFF.

The J gene is TRBJ2-3, the V gene TRBV2; no reliable D call. This CDR3 comprises 15 residues. Germline CDR1 and CDR2: SNHLY and FYNNEI. Deletions cut 5 bases from V and 3 bases from J, with 15 bases between. The CDR3 sequence is CASSPLEGLTDTQYF. Here the CDR3 DNA reads TGTGCCAGCAGTCCCCTGGAAGGGTTGACAGATACGCAGTATTTT.

This clone appeared once. CDR3 loop: CASSLRGATDTQYF. The CDR3 region has the DNA TGTGCCAGCAGCTTACGGGGGGCGACAGATACGCAGTATTTT. This chain links TRBV7-2 with TRBJ2-3; D is possibly TRBD2 (7 bases). Germline V gene data show CDR1 as SGHTA and CDR2 as FQGNSA. The CDR3 sequence is 14 residues long. The V and J ends lost 2 bases and 3 bases respectively, with 9 bases between them.

The chain couples TRBV7-9 to TRBJ2-3; tentative D call: TRBD1 (6 bases). Looked up from germline, CDR1 is SEHNR and CDR2 is FQNEAQ (reference sequence). V was trimmed by 0 bases and J by 13 bases, leaving 11 bases between them. This CDR3 region has 12 residues. CDR3 bases: TGTGCCAGCAGCTTAGCCGGGAAGGGGGAGTATTTT. It encodes CASSLAGKGEYF.

The J gene is TRBJ2-3, the V gene TRBV5-6; 7 bases agree with TRBD2. CDR1 is SGHDT, CDR2 YYEEEE, per germline. There are 16 residues in the CDR3. V trimming: 3 bases; J trimming: 2 bases; junction bases outside the gene matches: 9. As DNA, the CDR3 is TGTGCCAGCAGCTCCCGGGGTAGCGGGCTCACAGATACGCAGTATTTT. This codes for CASSSRGSGLTDTQYF.